The rows below give T cell receptor beta chains drawn from one sample of a study of human T cells and chemical hapten exposure. TCRdb used MiXCR to reprocess the RACE reads, holding one entry per CDR3 protein. The table has 35,000 to 45,000 distinct CDR3 sequences, 8.5% to 10% seen once; the top ten hold approximately 16%. The specimen was whole blood, collected in connection with sensitization to the hapten diphenylcyclopropenone (DPC). The source is a woman aged 40 to 50 with alopecia areata. Some clones in this sample may be carry-over from other donors' samples. Each CDR3 is given with its conserved first and last residue. D genes are given only for firm matches. Clone size appears in some rows only: once, few, many, or a class for an expanded clone.

cdr3_aa: CASKSGGASRQPQHF
cdr3_nt: TGTGCCAGCAAGTCCGGAGGGGCGAGTAGGCAGCCCCAGCATTTT
d_call: NA
j_call: TRBJ1-5
v_call: TRBV27
clone_size: few

cdr3_aa: CASSPTLPRGGQYF
cdr3_nt: TGTGCCAGCAGCCCCACATTACCCCGGGGGGGCCAGTACTTC
d_call: TRBD2
j_call: TRBJ2-5
v_call: TRBV7-2
clone_size: NA

cdr3_aa: CSGGKRTKTTDTQYF
cdr3_nt: TGCAGTGGGGGAAAGCGGACAAAAACCACAGATACGCAGTATTTT
d_call: NA
j_call: TRBJ2-3
v_call: TRBV20-1
clone_size: few

cdr3_aa: CASSLVSGVGGERAQYF
cdr3_nt: TGTGCCAGCAGCTTAGTTTCGGGGGTCGGAGGGGAAAGGGCCCAGTACTTC
d_call: NA
j_call: TRBJ2-5
v_call: TRBV7-2
clone_size: many

cdr3_aa: CASSLFGTGQEKLFF
cdr3_nt: TGTGCCAGCAGCTTATTCGGGACAGGGCAAGAAAAACTGTTTTTT
d_call: TRBD1
j_call: TRBJ1-4
v_call: TRBV7-7
clone_size: many

cdr3_aa: CASSPSVPSTDTQYF
cdr3_nt: TGTGCCAGCAGCCCAAGCGTCCCTAGCACAGATACGCAGTATTTT
d_call: NA
j_call: TRBJ2-3
v_call: TRBV7-6
clone_size: many

cdr3_aa: CSVDGNEQFF
cdr3_nt: TGCAGCGTTGATGGGAATGAGCAGTTCTTC
d_call: NA
j_call: TRBJ2-1
v_call: TRBV29-1
clone_size: many

cdr3_aa: CASRTGTGSYEQYF
cdr3_nt: TGTGCCAGCAGGACCGGGACAGGCTCCTACGAGCAGTACTTC
d_call: TRBD1
j_call: TRBJ2-7
v_call: TRBV28
clone_size: NA

cdr3_aa: CSVGWQAREYF
cdr3_nt: TGCAGCGTTGGTTGGCAGGCCCGTGAGTACTTC
d_call: NA
j_call: TRBJ2-4
v_call: TRBV29-1
clone_size: NA

cdr3_aa: CASSVVGQTDEQYF
cdr3_nt: TGTGCCAGCAGCGTAGTAGGGCAAACCGACGAGCAGTACTTC
d_call: NA
j_call: TRBJ2-7
v_call: TRBV9
clone_size: many

cdr3_aa: CSARERGRGNTEAFF
cdr3_nt: TGCAGTGCTAGAGAGAGGGGCAGGGGCAACACTGAAGCTTTCTTT
d_call: NA
j_call: TRBJ1-1
v_call: TRBV20-1
clone_size: many

cdr3_aa: CASSGGDRAGTKNTEAFF
cdr3_nt: TGTGCCAGCAGCGGAGGGGACAGGGCAGGAACAAAGAACACTGAAGCTTTCTTT
d_call: TRBD1
j_call: TRBJ1-1
v_call: TRBV9
clone_size: many

cdr3_aa: CSARDLKTSGNYEQYF
cdr3_nt: TGCAGTGCTAGAGATCTAAAGACTAGCGGTAACTACGAGCAGTACTTC
d_call: TRBD2
j_call: TRBJ2-7
v_call: TRBV20-1
clone_size: many

cdr3_aa: CASSPGAGVAGNTIYF
cdr3_nt: TGTGCCAGCTCACCAGGGGCCGGGGTCGCTGGAAACACCATATATTTT
d_call: NA
j_call: TRBJ1-3
v_call: TRBV18
clone_size: many

cdr3_aa: CASSSTGGDSPDTQYF
cdr3_nt: TGTGCCAGCAGTTCGACAGGGGGCGACTCTCCGGATACGCAGTATTTT
d_call: TRBD1
j_call: TRBJ2-3
v_call: TRBV6-4
clone_size: many

cdr3_aa: CASSAQPGGAEAFF
cdr3_nt: TGTGCCAGCAGCGCACAACCTGGAGGGGCTGAAGCTTTCTTT
d_call: NA
j_call: TRBJ1-1
v_call: TRBV11-2
clone_size: many

cdr3_aa: CASTLQRGRVEQFF
cdr3_nt: TGTGCCAGCACCCTCCAACGGGGCCGGGTGGAGCAGTTCTTC
d_call: NA
j_call: TRBJ2-1
v_call: TRBV5-6
clone_size: many

cdr3_aa: CSAPGGSGTEFSYEQYF
cdr3_nt: TGCAGTGCCCCTGGTGGGTCCGGGACAGAATTCTCCTACGAGCAGTACTTC
d_call: TRBD1
j_call: TRBJ2-7
v_call: TRBV20-1
clone_size: few

cdr3_aa: CASSLVGLANHEQYF
cdr3_nt: TGCGCCAGCAGCTTGGTAGGACTAGCGAACCACGAGCAGTACTTC
d_call: TRBD2
j_call: TRBJ2-7
v_call: TRBV5-1
clone_size: many

cdr3_aa: CASSQDSEAFF
cdr3_nt: TGTGCCAGCAGCCAAGACAGTGAAGCTTTCTTT
d_call: NA
j_call: TRBJ1-1
v_call: TRBV4-2
clone_size: NA

cdr3_aa: CASRGPQETQYF
cdr3_nt: TGTGCCAGCAGGGGACCGCAAGAGACCCAGTACTTC
d_call: NA
j_call: TRBJ2-5
v_call: TRBV28
clone_size: NA

cdr3_aa: CASSFRTAPYGYTF
cdr3_nt: TGTGCCAGCAGTTTCCGGACAGCCCCCTATGGCTACACCTTC
d_call: NA
j_call: TRBJ1-2
v_call: TRBV28
clone_size: many

cdr3_aa: CASSSRDRVAEKLFF
cdr3_nt: TGTGCCAGCAGCTCCAGGGACAGGGTAGCTGAAAAACTGTTTTTT
d_call: TRBD1
j_call: TRBJ1-4
v_call: TRBV7-9
clone_size: many

cdr3_aa: CASSVRNEQFF
cdr3_nt: TGTGCCAGCAGTGTTCGGAATGAGCAGTTCTTC
d_call: NA
j_call: TRBJ2-1
v_call: TRBV25-1
clone_size: many

cdr3_aa: CASSLAPTSGGTYEQFF
cdr3_nt: TGTGCCAGCAGCTTAGCTCCGACTAGCGGGGGCACCTATGAGCAGTTCTTC
d_call: TRBD2
j_call: TRBJ2-1
v_call: TRBV7-9
clone_size: many

cdr3_aa: CASSQDLGSEEKLFF
cdr3_nt: TGTGCCAGCAGCCAAGATTTGGGGTCGGAGGAAAAACTGTTTTTT
d_call: NA
j_call: TRBJ1-4
v_call: TRBV3-1
clone_size: many

cdr3_aa: CASSRALGGGTDTQYF
cdr3_nt: TGTGCCAGCAGCCGTGCGCTCGGGGGGGGCACAGATACGCAGTATTTT
d_call: TRBD2
j_call: TRBJ2-3
v_call: TRBV7-2
clone_size: few

cdr3_aa: CASSPRNYGYTF
cdr3_nt: TGTGCCAGCAGCCCCCGTAACTATGGCTACACCTTC
d_call: NA
j_call: TRBJ1-2
v_call: TRBV7-2
clone_size: many

cdr3_aa: CATGLAWETQYF
cdr3_nt: TGTGCCACCGGACTAGCCTGGGAGACCCAGTACTTC
d_call: TRBD2
j_call: TRBJ2-5
v_call: TRBV6-5
clone_size: many

cdr3_aa: CATWTGIGEQFF
cdr3_nt: TGTGCCACCTGGACAGGGATCGGTGAGCAGTTCTTC
d_call: TRBD1
j_call: TRBJ2-1
v_call: TRBV28
clone_size: few

cdr3_aa: CASSLDNEQFF
cdr3_nt: TGTGCCAGCAGCTTAGACAATGAGCAGTTCTTC
d_call: NA
j_call: TRBJ2-1
v_call: TRBV7-6
clone_size: many

cdr3_aa: CASSQSGGIGELFF
cdr3_nt: TGCGCCAGCAGCCAATCTGGTGGCATCGGGGAGCTGTTTTTT
d_call: NA
j_call: TRBJ2-2
v_call: TRBV4-1
clone_size: few

cdr3_aa: CASSMEVNTEAFF
cdr3_nt: TGTGCCAGCAGCATGGAAGTGAACACTGAAGCTTTCTTT
d_call: NA
j_call: TRBJ1-1
v_call: TRBV5-5
clone_size: many

cdr3_aa: CASSSPPRRGLYTEAFF
cdr3_nt: TGTGCCAGCAGTTCCCCTCCGCGCAGGGGGCTGTACACTGAAGCTTTCTTT
d_call: TRBD1
j_call: TRBJ1-1
v_call: TRBV6-5
clone_size: many

cdr3_aa: CASSHDQVEAFF
cdr3_nt: TGTGCCAGCAGCCACGATCAAGTGGAAGCTTTCTTT
d_call: NA
j_call: TRBJ1-1
v_call: TRBV7-8
clone_size: NA

cdr3_aa: CASSPSIGQVSSGANVLTF
cdr3_nt: TGTGCCAGCAGCCCGTCAATAGGACAGGTTAGCTCTGGGGCCAACGTCCTGACTTTC
d_call: TRBD1
j_call: TRBJ2-6
v_call: TRBV7-2
clone_size: many

cdr3_aa: CASSYVGAGTEAFF
cdr3_nt: TGCGCCAGCAGCTATGTCGGGGCTGGTACTGAAGCTTTCTTT
d_call: NA
j_call: TRBJ1-1
v_call: TRBV5-1
clone_size: many

cdr3_aa: CASSETTGSTGELFF
cdr3_nt: TGTGCCAGCAGTGAAACTACGGGTTCCACCGGGGAGCTGTTTTTT
d_call: NA
j_call: TRBJ2-2
v_call: TRBV2
clone_size: many

cdr3_aa: CASSAWTATYEQYF
cdr3_nt: TGTGCCAGCAGCGCATGGACAGCCACCTACGAGCAGTACTTC
d_call: NA
j_call: TRBJ2-7
v_call: TRBV7-9
clone_size: NA